This TCR beta chain originates from a study of cytomegalovirus exposure and HLA in healthy donors. The PCR employed 60 Vbeta primers together with 13 Jbeta primers. Sequencing used immunoSEQ multiplex PCR; TCRdb keeps in-frame clones, though not all of them. In total, the table holds more than 90,000 clones. Study findings and constraints: Cytomegalovirus-associated TCR beta chains were listed, numbering some 150. Owing to their indistinguishability, certain V segments, notably TRBV6-2 and TRBV6-3, were excluded.

A note on this clone: Its specificity is unknown.

The ends were cut back, 3 bases at V and 4 bases at J, with 10 bases in the middle. Germline V gives CDR1 MNHEY, CDR2 SVGAGI. The CDR3 is 14 residues long. At collection, donors were nominally healthy, but unrecorded immune exposures were probable. The receptor was isolated from a man younger than 45 in good health and CMV-seronegative. The specimen was PBMCs. V usage is TRBV6-5 and J usage is TRBJ1-3; a possible D gene is TRBD1 (5 bases). CDR3 in amino acids: CASSYIRGGNTIYF. The CDR3 bases are TGTGCCAGCAGTTATATCCGGGGGGGAAACACCATATATTTT.